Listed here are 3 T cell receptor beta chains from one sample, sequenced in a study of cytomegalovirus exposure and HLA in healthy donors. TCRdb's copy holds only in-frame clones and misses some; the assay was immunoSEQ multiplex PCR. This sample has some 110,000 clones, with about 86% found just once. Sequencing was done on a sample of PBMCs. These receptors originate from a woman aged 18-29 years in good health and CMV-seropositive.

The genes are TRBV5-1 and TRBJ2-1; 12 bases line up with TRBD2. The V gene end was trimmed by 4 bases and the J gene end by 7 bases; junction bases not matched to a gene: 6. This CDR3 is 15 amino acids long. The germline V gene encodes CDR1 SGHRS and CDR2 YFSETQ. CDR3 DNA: TGCGCCAGCAGCAGTTCTAGCGGGGGGGAGAATGAGCAGTTCTTC. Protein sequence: CASSSSSGGENEQFF.

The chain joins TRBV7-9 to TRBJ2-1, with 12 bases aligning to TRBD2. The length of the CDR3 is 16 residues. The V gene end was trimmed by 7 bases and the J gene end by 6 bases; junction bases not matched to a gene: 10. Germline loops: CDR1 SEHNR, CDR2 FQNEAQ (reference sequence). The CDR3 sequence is CASTIIGLAGPNEQFF. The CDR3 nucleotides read TGTGCCAGCACCATCATAGGACTAGCGGGGCCCAATGAGCAGTTCTTC.

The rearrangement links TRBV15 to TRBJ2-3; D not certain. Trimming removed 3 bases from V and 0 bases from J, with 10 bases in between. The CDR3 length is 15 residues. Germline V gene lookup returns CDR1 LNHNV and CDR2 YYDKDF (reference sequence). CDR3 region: CATSSHRESTDTQYF. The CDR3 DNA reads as TGTGCCACCAGCAGCCACAGAGAAAGCACAGATACGCAGTATTTT.